The sequence of this T cell receptor (beta chain) was determined in a study of CD8+CD57+ T cells in acquired aplastic anemia. The wider study: Sorted CD4+ and CD8+ cells gave an average of approximately 3 ug of DNA.

V dropped 9 bases and J dropped 1 base, with 13 bases sitting between them. Germline V gene sequence: CDR1 LNHDA, CDR2 SQIVND (reference sequence). CDR3 size: 13 residues. This clonotype showed up many times. Both TCR beta VDJ combination and CDR3 sequence profiling were carried out. Genomic DNA was the template for this profiling. Using its own MiXCR run on the reads, TCRdb lists one record per CDR3 protein. The table records over 150,000 distinct CDR3 sequences, roughly 47% of them present only once. The receptor comes from a human donor in good health. Sequenced sample: sorted CD4+, CD8+, or CD8+CD57+ T cells (not recorded which) from PBMCs. This rearrangement joins TRBV19 to TRBJ2-7; weak D call: TRBD1 (6 bases). This CDR3 reads CASTQRGSYEQYF. The CDR3 DNA follows: TGTGCCAGCACCCAGAGGGGGTCCTACGAGCAGTACTTC.